This T cell receptor beta chain was identified in a study of metastatic and nonmetastatic thyroid tumors. Study processing details: The authors used CDR3 differences across clinicopathological groups to build a distant-metastasis classifier for papillary thyroid cancer. TCRdb re-processed the PCR reads through MiXCR. Clone size and V and J calls follow TCRdb, not the original study. The sample lists about 16,000 clones, under 15% seen once, with approximately 16% in the top ten. Findings and limits, study-wide: The study reportedly found significantly higher TCR beta diversity in malignant thyroid tumors than benign nodules, in blood and tumor.

The germline CDR1 and CDR2 sequences are SGHRS and YFSETQ. The CDR3 is 12 residues long. V was trimmed by 0 bases and J by 6 bases, leaving 7 bases between them. The table lists this clone with many counts. Its antigen is not known. Patients had received no treatment of any kind before thyroid surgery. The origin of this receptor is a female donor with papillary thyroid cancer or a benign thyroid nodule (not recorded which). Some clones in this sample may be carry-over from other donors' samples. The sequenced sample was tumor tissue. The rearrangement uses TRBV5-1 and TRBJ2-7, with unresolved D. CDR3: CASSLGFGEQYF. CDR3 nucleotides: TGCGCCAGCAGCTTGGGGTTTGGCGAGCAGTACTTC.